This T cell receptor beta chain was identified in a study of sequential checkpoint blockade in melanoma. About the study: Randomization was 1:1 between first-line nivolumab→ipilimumab and ipilimumab→nivolumab. Both treatment sequences were followed by maintenance nivolumab.

The treatment was: randomized to nivolumab then ipilimumab (arm A) or the reverse (arm B). DNA-damaging chemotherapy had not been given to any patient beforehand. Live CD3+CD8+ CD19− CD56− cells were sorted from PBMCs. The CDR3 extends over 14 amino acids. Germline-derived CDR1 and CDR2 are MNHEY and SMNVEV (reference sequence). Trimming removed 2 bases from V and 1 base from J, with 7 bases in between. Profiling relied on immunoSEQ multiplex PCR, and the TCRdb table lists in-frame clones only, not all of them. This sample has around 18,000 clones, with around 63% found just once. This sequence originates from a human donor with melanoma. Sequences were derived from CD8+ T cells sorted from blood (inferred from file names), sampled from a patient given nivolumab and ipilimumab in sequence. The chain recombines TRBV27 with TRBJ2-3; D is uncertain. The CDR3: CASSLKSGTDTQYF. In nucleotides, the CDR3 is TGTGCCAGCAGTTTAAAGTCAGGCACAGATACGCAGTATTTT.